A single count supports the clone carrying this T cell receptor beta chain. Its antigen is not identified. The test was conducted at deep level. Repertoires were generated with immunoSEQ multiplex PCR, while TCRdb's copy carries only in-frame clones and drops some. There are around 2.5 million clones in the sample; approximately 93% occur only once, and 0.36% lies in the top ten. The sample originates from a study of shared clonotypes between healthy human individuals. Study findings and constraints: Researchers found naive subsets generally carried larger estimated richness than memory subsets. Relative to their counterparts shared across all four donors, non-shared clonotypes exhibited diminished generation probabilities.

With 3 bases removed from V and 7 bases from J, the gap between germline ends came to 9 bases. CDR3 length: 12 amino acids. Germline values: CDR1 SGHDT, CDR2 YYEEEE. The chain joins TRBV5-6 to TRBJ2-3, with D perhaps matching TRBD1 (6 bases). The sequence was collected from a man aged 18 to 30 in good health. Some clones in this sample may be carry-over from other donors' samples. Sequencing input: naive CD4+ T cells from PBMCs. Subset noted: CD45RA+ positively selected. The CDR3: CASSYRENTQYF. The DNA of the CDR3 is TGTGCCAGCAGCTACAGGGAAAATACGCAGTATTTT.